The present entry profiles one TCR beta chain with its context. The data derive from a study of blood T cell repertoires in COVID-19. Study overall: From the United States, Italy and Spain came samples of acute and convalescent COVID-19. PBMCs, B-cell-depleted T cells, or T cells provided the cDNA or gDNA that made up the material.

The CDR3 covers 13 residues. Between the trimmed V and J ends, which lost 5 bases and 6 bases, there was a span of 11 bases. Germline V gives CDR1 SGHRS, CDR2 YFSETQ. In the original workflow: By means of reference gene primer amplification, nucleated cell counts were estimated. Clones were sequenced by immunoSEQ multiplex PCR, and TCRdb holds only the in-frame ones, with some missing. V and J calls and clone size are given by that table; D and trimming were obtained from the DNA. The table includes under 60,000 clones, 80% to 90% detected once. The sequenced sample consisted of peripheral blood. J is TRBJ2-2 and V is TRBV5-1, with D perhaps matching TRBD2 (6 bases). The sequence came from a man between 60 and 75 years old with acute or convalescent COVID-19. The CDR3, as DNA: TGCGCCAGCAGTCAGGAGGGGTCCGGGGAGCTGTTTTTT. Its protein is CASSQEGSGELFF.